The 14 T cell receptor beta chains below were found in one sample sequenced in a study of CD8 T cells in Susac syndrome. The RNA input was roughly 0.45 to 1 ug, and it was reverse transcribed with random hexamers. TCRdb itself ran the immunoSEQ multiplex PCR reads through MiXCR, one entry per CDR3 protein. The repertoire has about 200,000 distinct CDR3 sequences, around 93% of them found once; the top ten carry around 0.08%. Sequenced sample: CD4+ T cells from PBMCs. The receptors were gathered from a human donor with multiple sclerosis.

The gene calls are TRBV7-6 and TRBJ2-6, with D uncertain. Trimming pared 3 bases from V and 4 bases from J, leaving 10 bases between. The CDR3 is made up of 15 amino acids. Germline assignment: CDR1 SGHVS and CDR2 FNYEAQ. The CDR3 is CASSFTNQGANVLTF. DNA of the CDR3: TGTGCCAGCAGCTTTACCAACCAAGGGGCCAACGTCCTGACTTTC.

In this sample, this clonotype turned up once. This chain links TRBV2 with TRBJ2-5; weak D call: TRBD1 (6 bases). The V gene lost 4 bases and the J gene lost 6 bases, with 15 bases spanning the gap. In germline, CDR1 is SNHLY, CDR2 FYNNEI. The CDR3 is made up of 14 amino acids. The CDR3 spells CASSASQGAKTQYF. The CDR3 coding sequence is TGTGCCAGCAGTGCCTCACAGGGTGCGAAGACCCAGTACTTC.

The DNA of the CDR3 is TGTGCCAGCAGTGAATTTCAGGAGAAGTTCTTC. It specifies CASSEFQEKFF. The chain combines TRBV25-1 with TRBJ2-1; the D is unclear. V gave up 1 base and J gave up 14 bases, with 9 bases separating them. The length of the CDR3 is 11 residues. CDR1 is MGHDK and CDR2 is SYGVNS in the germline V gene.

This rearrangement joins TRBV3-1 to TRBJ1-5, with D hard to call. The CDR3 spans 13 residues. V lost 4 bases and J lost 5, with 9 bases in between. CDR1 and CDR2 from the germline V gene are LGHDT and YNNKEL (reference sequence). The CDR3 protein is CASSPGGHQPQHF. DNA of the CDR3: TGTGCCAGCAGCCCAGGAGGACATCAGCCCCAGCATTTT.

This chain uses TRBV20-1 with TRBJ2-7; TRBD1 might be the D (6 bases). This CDR3 is 14 amino acids long. V lost 3 bases to trimming and J lost 2 bases, with 14 bases between them. CDR1 is DFQATT, CDR2 SNEGSKA, per germline (reference sequence). CDR3 residues: CSARYPRGTYEQYF. The CDR3 bases are TGCAGTGCTAGGTACCCAAGGGGGACCTACGAGCAGTACTTC.

The chain couples TRBV5-6 to TRBJ2-7; D is unclear. The CDR3 is 15 residues long. In germline, CDR1 is SGHDT, CDR2 YYEEEE. Between the trimmed V and J ends, which lost 3 bases and 1 base, there was a span of 14 bases. CDR3 region: CASSYPDRTSYEQYF. DNA of the CDR3: TGTGCCAGCAGCTATCCGGATCGCACATCCTACGAGCAGTACTTC.

CDR3 in amino acids: CASSQDLLGDSPLHF. In DNA, the CDR3 is TGTGCCAGCAGCCAAGATCTTTTGGGGGATTCACCCCTCCACTTT. The chain joins TRBV3-1 to TRBJ1-6; D is possibly TRBD1 (5 bases). The germline V and J ends were trimmed by 0 bases and 8 bases, with 11 bases remaining between them. This CDR3 contains 15 residues. The germline V gene has CDR1 LGHDT and CDR2 YNNKEL (reference sequence).

This clonotype occurred a few times. The rearrangement joins TRBV9 to TRBJ1-2; tentatively, D is TRBD1 (6 bases). There are 14 residues in the CDR3. The germline V and J ends were trimmed by 3 bases and 2 bases, with 11 bases remaining between them. Germline-derived CDR1 and CDR2 are SGDLS and YYNGEE. For the CDR3, the DNA is TGTGCCAGCAGCGCGGGTCAGGGGAACTATGGCTACACCTTC. It specifies CASSAGQGNYGYTF.

The V and J genes are TRBV18 and TRBJ2-1, with 9 bases aligning to TRBD2. With V trimmed by 2 bases and J by 2 bases, 1 base remained unmatched. Germline CDR1 and CDR2: KGHSH and LQKENI. The CDR3 covers 15 residues. The DNA for the CDR3 is TGTGCCAGCTCACCAGGCGGGGGGGCCTACAATGAGCAGTTCTTC. Its translation: CASSPGGGAYNEQFF.

The chain links TRBV20-1 to TRBJ1-5; unclear D gene. Germline CDR1 is DFQATT and CDR2 is SNEGSKA (reference sequence). V dropped 0 bases and J dropped 1 base, with 7 bases sitting between them. This CDR3 has 14 amino acids. The CDR3 is CSAREVKSNQPQHF. Written as DNA, the CDR3 is TGCAGTGCTAGAGAGGTAAAAAGCAATCAGCCCCAGCATTTT.

J is TRBJ1-1 and V is TRBV12-3 or TRBV12-4, with D tentatively TRBD1 (6 bases). CDR3 length: 13 residues. V lost 8 bases and J lost 0, with 10 bases in between. CDR3 amino acids: CASCGDMNTEAFF. Here the CDR3 DNA reads TGTGCCAGCTGTGGGGACATGAACACTGAAGCTTTCTTT.

Here the CDR3 DNA reads TGTGCCAGCAGCTCGGCCCGGGATTCACCCCTCCACTTT. It translates to CASSSARDSPLHF. The chain couples TRBV11-1 to TRBJ1-6; no clear D gene. This CDR3 region has 13 residues. V was cut by 4 bases and J by 8 bases, with 9 bases left in between. The germline V gene encodes CDR1 SGHAT and CDR2 FQDESV (reference sequence).

This chain links TRBV27 with TRBJ2-7; the match to TRBD1 covers 7 bases. The CDR3 runs to 14 residues. Germline V CDR1 and CDR2: MNHEY, SMNVEV (reference sequence). The V and J ends lost 3 bases and 4 bases, in that order; junction bases with no gene match: 6. The CDR3: CASSLTGTHYEQYF. The CDR3 DNA is TGTGCCAGCAGTTTGACAGGGACCCATTACGAGCAGTACTTC.

The chain uses TRBV20-1 and TRBJ1-5; D unclear. CDR1 DFQATT and CDR2 SNEGSKA come from the germline V gene (reference sequence). The CDR3 consists of 12 residues. Trimming took 3 bases from V and 4 from J, leaving 7 bases between them. The CDR3 loop is CSASPGNQPQHF. The CDR3 DNA follows: TGCAGTGCTAGTCCCGGGAATCAGCCCCAGCATTTT.